One and the same sample provided the 27 T cell receptor beta chains below, sequenced in a study of shared clonotypes between healthy human individuals. The protocol was immunoSEQ multiplex PCR, while the TCRdb copy is restricted to in-frame clones and leaves out a portion. The sample includes about 1 million clones, around 74% of them seen just once. Sequencing input: memory CD4+ T cells sorted from blood. Stated subset: CD45RA-negative fraction. These receptors all stem from a man aged 18 to 29 in good health.

The chain joins TRBV25-1 to TRBJ1-2; 7 bases line up with TRBD1. Trimming removed 6 bases from V and 2 bases from J; junction bases left unmatched: 3. Germline loops: CDR1 MGHDK, CDR2 SYGVNS. CDR3 length: 13 residues. The CDR3 region is CASRKGQNYGYTF. In nucleotides, the CDR3 is TGTGCCAGCAGGAAGGGACAGAACTATGGCTACACCTTC.

This clone was counted a few times. The V and J genes are TRBV7-9 and TRBJ1-1, with D uncertain. V was clipped by 10 bases and J by 1 base, with 7 bases between them. CDR1 is SEHNR and CDR2 is FQNEAQ in the germline V gene (reference sequence). The length of the CDR3 is 11 residues. Written as DNA, the CDR3 is TGTGCCATCAAGCGGAACACTGAAGCTTTCTTT. It encodes CAIKRNTEAFF.

The genes are TRBV28 and TRBJ1-3; D possibly corresponds to TRBD1 (6 bases). Germline V gene data show CDR1 as MDHEN and CDR2 as SYDVKM. Trimming cost V 5 bases and J 4 bases, with 12 bases left between them. CDR3 length equals 14 residues. This chain's CDR3 is CASSPGTLGNTIYF. CDR3 in DNA: TGTGCCAGCAGTCCCGGGACATTAGGAAACACCATATATTTT.

In the case of this clone: At one boundary the junction diverges from the germline segment, which might be a read error. The V call is TRBV5-4, the J call TRBJ2-5; 7 bases fit TRBD2. Per the germline V gene, CDR1 is SGHNT and CDR2 is YYREEE (reference sequence). The CDR3 has 15 residues. The CDR3 loop is CASSNRRDYQGTQYF. The CDR3 DNA is TGTGCCAGCAGCAACCGCCGGGACTATCAAGGGACCCAGTACTTC.

The rearrangement uses TRBV5-5 and TRBJ2-1; 9 bases map to TRBD2. This CDR3 region has 15 residues. CDR1 and CDR2 (germline): SGHKS, YYEKEE (reference sequence). Trimming cost V 0 bases and J 12 bases; bases outside gene matches: 10. CDR3 sequence (DNA): TGTGCCAGCAGCTTGGACCCAGCGGGGGGCCCAAGGCAGTTCTTC. Translation gives CASSLDPAGGPRQFF.

The chain couples TRBV7-9 to TRBJ2-2; 8 nucleotides align to TRBD1. This CDR3 is built from 16 residues. Trimming cost V 2 bases and J 4 bases; bases outside gene matches: 6. CDR1 and CDR2 (germline): SEHNR, FQNEAQ (reference sequence). The CDR3 coding sequence is TGTGCCAGCAGCTTATTGGTACAGGGGGTCACCGGGGAGCTGTTTTTT. Its protein is CASSLLVQGVTGELFF.

This clone showed up just once. This chain uses TRBV5-4 with TRBJ1-4, with a possible D match to TRBD1 (5 bases). Looked up from germline, CDR1 is SGHNT and CDR2 is YYREEE (reference sequence). The ends were cut back, 4 bases at V and 10 bases at J, with 17 bases in the middle. This CDR3 spans 14 amino acids. The CDR3 sequence is CASSRRGPDGKLFF. The CDR3 DNA sequence: TGTGCCAGCAGCAGGAGGGGACCAGACGGAAAACTGTTTTTT. Using reference TRBV5-4 and TRBJ1-4 for the parts outside the CDR3, the full variable domain is ETGVTQSPTHLIKTRGQQVTLRCSSQSGHNTVSWYQQALGQGPQFIFQYYREEENGRGNFPPRFSGLQFPNYSSELNVNALELDDSALYLCASSRRGPDGKLFFGSGTQLSVL.

The chain couples TRBV5-1 to TRBJ1-1; D is unresolved. There are 13 residues in the CDR3. Germline CDR1 and CDR2: SGHRS and YFSETQ. Trimming removed 5 bases at V and 1 base at J, with 9 bases between. In DNA, the CDR3 is TGCGCCAGCAGAAGGGCCCGGAACACTGAAGCTTTCTTT. Translation: CASRRARNTEAFF. Looking up the rest from reference TRBV5-1 and TRBJ1-1 gives the full variable domain: KAGVTQTPRYLIKTRGQQVTLSCSPISGHRSVSWYQQTPGQGLQFLFEYFSETQRNKGNFPGRFSGRQFSNSRSEMNVSTLELGDSALYLCASRRARNTEAFFGQGTRLTVV.

With regard to this clone: One base away lies a much larger clone, so this may be a sequencing read error. The sample carries other DNA sequences with the same CDR3. V and J are TRBV15 and TRBJ1-5; D call uncertain. V lost 5 bases to trimming and J lost 3 bases, with 17 bases between them. The germline CDR1 and CDR2 sequences are LNHNV and YYDKDF (reference sequence). The CDR3 runs to 16 residues. CDR3: CATSSGGLVFNQPQHF. The CDR3 DNA is TGTGCCACCAGCTCGGGAGGGCTAGTTTTCAATCAGCCCCAGCATTTT.

The chain links TRBV11-2 to TRBJ2-7; maybe TRBD2 (6 bases). The ends were cut back, 2 bases at V and 1 base at J, with 12 bases in the middle. CDR1 SGHAT and CDR2 FQNNGV come from the germline V gene. There are 15 residues in the CDR3. This chain's CDR3 is CASSLIWGESYEQYF. CDR3 bases: TGTGCCAGCAGCTTAATCTGGGGGGAGTCCTACGAGCAGTACTTC. The whole variable domain, remainder taken from reference TRBV11-2 and TRBJ2-7, is EAGVAQSPRYKIIEKRQSVAFWCNPISGHATLYWYQQILGQGPKLLIQFQNNGVVDDSQLPKDRFSAERLKGVDSTLKIQPAKLEDSAVYLCASSLIWGESYEQYFGPGTRLTVT.

This clone was counted at least ten times. This sample also contains other DNA sequences that code for the same CDR3. The rearrangement links TRBV9 to TRBJ2-1; TRBD2 matches 8 bases. With 2 bases clipped from V and 5 bases from J, the junction kept 3 bases outside the gene matches. CDR1 and CDR2 (germline): SGDLS, YYNGEE. The CDR3 covers 14 residues. CDR3 sequence (DNA): TGTGCCAGCAGCGTTAGCGGGGTTAACAATGAGCAGTTCTTC. Amino acids: CASSVSGVNNEQFF.

CDR3 in DNA: TGTGCCAGCAGCTTTGATGCCTATGGCTACACCTTC. This gives the protein CASSFDAYGYTF. The chain links TRBV7-9 to TRBJ1-2; D remains unclear. This CDR3 has 12 amino acids. Germline values: CDR1 SEHNR, CDR2 FQNEAQ (reference sequence). Deletions cut 3 bases from V and 4 bases from J, with 6 bases between. Filled out from reference TRBV7-9 and TRBJ1-2, the complete variable domain reads DTGVSQNPRHKITKRGQNVTFRCDPISEHNRLYWYRQTLGQGPEFLTYFQNEAQLEKSRLLSDRFSAERPKGSFSTLEIQRTEQGDSAMYLCASSFDAYGYTFGSGTRLTVV.

The J gene is TRBJ2-3, the V gene TRBV2; D is tentatively TRBD1 or TRBD2 (5 bases each). The V gene's germline CDR1 is SNHLY and CDR2 FYNNEI. The germline V and J ends were trimmed by 6 bases and 0 bases, with 13 bases remaining between them. This CDR3 contains 15 residues. The CDR3 DNA reads TGTGCCAGCAGGGCCTGGGGCGGGAGCACAGATACGCAGTATTTT. It specifies CASRAWGGSTDTQYF.

CDR3 protein: CASSARGTGTDTQYF. The CDR3 DNA reads as TGTGCCAGCAGTGCCAGGGGCACAGGCACAGATACGCAGTATTTT. The chain carries TRBV2 and TRBJ2-3; a weak D match, TRBD1 (6 bases). The germline V gene encodes CDR1 SNHLY and CDR2 FYNNEI. This CDR3 has 15 amino acids. Trimming shortened V by 4 bases and J by 1 base, and 12 bases separated the two germline ends.

The chain recombines TRBV10-3 with TRBJ1-2; the D gene is possibly TRBD1 (5 bases). The CDR3 is 13 residues long. V lost 6 bases to trimming and J lost 3 bases, with 11 bases between them. The germline CDR1 and CDR2 sequences are ENHRY and SYGVKD. CDR3 amino acids: CAIRPGADYGYTF. Written as DNA, the CDR3 is TGTGCCATCAGACCCGGGGCCGACTATGGCTACACCTTC.

This clone has a handful of counts. The genes are TRBV5-1 and TRBJ1-3, with D hard to call. V dropped 4 bases and J dropped 0 bases, with 14 bases sitting between them. The CDR3 has 16 residues. Per germline, CDR1 SGHRS and CDR2 YFSETQ. CDR3 DNA: TGCGCCAGCAGCCCAGAAAGGGCTACCTCTGGAAACACCATATATTTT. This translates into CASSPERATSGNTIYF.

The rearrangement uses TRBV14 and TRBJ1-1; D perhaps matches TRBD1 (6 bases). The CDR3 runs 14 residues. Germline CDR1 SGHDN, CDR2 FVKESK. V was pared by 2 bases and J by 5 bases, with 12 bases between. This CDR3 reads CASSQSLGGTEAFF. The DNA of the CDR3 is TGTGCCAGCAGCCAAAGCTTAGGGGGAACTGAAGCTTTCTTT.

The rearrangement uses TRBV29-1 and TRBJ2-5; TRBD2 matches 7 bases. This CDR3 has 13 residues. Germline values: CDR1 SQVTM, CDR2 ANQGSEA. J lost 9 bases, V lost 3 bases, and 10 bases had no gene match. The CDR3 bases are TGCAGCGTTGACCCTAGCGGAGGTGAGGCCCAGTACTTC. Residues: CSVDPSGGEAQYF. The full variable domain, in which reference TRBV29-1 and TRBJ2-5 provide the parts outside the CDR3, is SAVISQKPSRDICQRGTSLTIQCQVDSQVTMMFWYRQQPGQSLTLIATANQGSEATYESGFVIDKFPISRPNLTFSTLTVSNMSPEDSSIYLCSVDPSGGEAQYFGPGTRLLVL.

The V gene is TRBV19, the J gene TRBJ2-1, with 9 bases fitting TRBD2. The junction had 2 bases not matched to a gene; V was cut back by 4 bases and J by 7 bases. CDR1 and CDR2 from the germline V gene are LNHDA and SQIVND (reference sequence). This CDR3 has 13 residues. CDR3 nucleotide sequence: TGTGCCAGTAGTAGCGGGGGGGTAAATGAGCAGTTCTTC. Protein product: CASSSGGVNEQFF.

The rearrangement links TRBV6-1 to TRBJ2-1; 7 nucleotides align to TRBD2. V lost 6 bases to trimming and J lost 0 bases; unmatched junction nucleotides: 5. Germline assignment: CDR1 MNHNS and CDR2 SASEGT. This CDR3 is 15 amino acids long. The CDR3 bases are TGTGCCAGCAGCACTAGCGAAAACTCCTACAATGAGCAGTTCTTC. As protein: CASSTSENSYNEQFF.

This clone has ten or more counts. The sample has other DNA sequences that encode this CDR3 too. The CDR3 DNA reads as TGTGCCAGCAGCACACATCACGGAGCCGATCAGCCCCAGCATTTT. As protein: CASSTHHGADQPQHF. This sequence joins TRBV9 and TRBJ1-5, with unresolved D. Germline-derived CDR1 and CDR2 are SGDLS and YYNGEE. This CDR3 spans 15 amino acids. Trimming shortened V by 4 bases and J by 5 bases, and 16 bases separated the two germline ends.

This clone has only a few counts. This sequence joins TRBV19 and TRBJ1-2; D gene uncertain. Germline lookup yields CDR1 LNHDA and CDR2 SQIVND (reference sequence). Trimming stripped 6 bases from V and 2 bases from J, with 4 bases between. The CDR3 runs 11 residues. The CDR3 spells CASSSNYGYTF. CDR3 sequence (DNA): TGTGCCAGTAGCAGCAACTATGGCTACACCTTC. The full variable domain, with the rest looked up from reference TRBV19 and TRBJ1-2, is DGGITQSPKYLFRKEGQNVTLSCEQNLNHDAMYWYRQDPGQGLRLIYYSQIVNDFQKGDIAEGYSVSREKKESFPLTVTSAQKNPTAFYLCASSSNYGYTFGSGTRLTVV.

The chain carries TRBV5-1 and TRBJ2-2, with a weak D call TRBD2 (7 bases). The CDR3 is 14 amino acids. Trimming removed 2 bases from V and 3 bases from J, with 8 bases in between. CDR1 and CDR2 (germline): SGHRS, YFSETQ. Written as DNA, the CDR3 is TGCGCCAGCAGCTTCGGGGGGCACACCGGGGAGCTGTTTTTT. This sequence encodes CASSFGGHTGELFF.

V usage is TRBV5-6 and J usage is TRBJ2-2; no definite D call. V was trimmed by 0 bases and J by 8 bases, leaving 8 bases between them. Germline V gene lookup returns CDR1 SGHDT and CDR2 YYEEEE. CDR3 size: 13 residues. CDR3 amino acids: CASSLDFTGELFF. For the CDR3, the DNA is TGTGCCAGCAGCTTGGATTTCACGGGGGAGCTGTTTTTT.

There are many counts of this clone. The J gene is TRBJ2-3, the V gene TRBV6-5; D unclear. The CDR3 runs 12 residues. From germline, CDR1 is MNHEY and CDR2 SVGAGI. The V and J ends lost 10 bases and 0 bases respectively, with 8 bases between them. The CDR3 DNA sequence: TGTGCCACAAAACCTAGCACAGATACGCAGTATTTT. It codes for CATKPSTDTQYF.

This chain joins TRBV29-1 and TRBJ2-2; D may be TRBD1 (5 bases). Deletions cut 7 bases from V and 1 base from J, with 7 bases between. CDR3 length: 12 amino acids. Germline V lookup: CDR1 SQVTM, CDR2 ANQGSEA. In nucleotides, the CDR3 is TGCAGCGCTACAGGGAACACCGGGGAGCTGTTTTTT. The encoded protein is CSATGNTGELFF.

The chain carries TRBV14 and TRBJ2-2, with a possible D match to TRBD1 (5 bases). Germline CDR1 and CDR2: SGHDN and FVKESK. The CDR3 has 16 amino acids. V shed 0 bases and J shed 2 bases, with 10 bases lying between them. The CDR3 DNA is TGTGCCAGCAGCCAAGAGAGGACATCTAACACCGGGGAGCTGTTTTTT. Translation gives CASSQERTSNTGELFF.